This T cell receptor beta chain was captured in a study of blood T cell repertoires in COVID-19. For the study at large: Samples of COVID-19 (acute and convalescent) were obtained from the United States, Italy and Spain.

Authors' processing steps: Scientists estimated how many nucleated cells there were by amplifying reference gene primers. TCRdb's copy holds only in-frame clones and misses some; the assay was immunoSEQ multiplex PCR. V and J calls and clone size follow that table, whereas D and trimming were derived from the DNA. The sample holds roughly 250,000 clones, roughly four fifths seen once. V dropped 0 bases and J dropped 3 bases, with 8 bases sitting between them. This CDR3 has 15 residues. The germline V gene encodes CDR1 LNHNV and CDR2 YYDKDF (reference sequence). Sequenced material: peripheral blood. The chain joins TRBV15 to TRBJ2-2; D is perhaps TRBD2 (5 bases). This TCR was recovered from a middle-aged man with active or convalescent COVID-19. For the CDR3, the DNA is TGTGCCACCAGCAGAGATCGAGGGTACACCGGGGAGCTGTTTTTT. It is translated as CATSRDRGYTGELFF.